The clone carrying this TCR beta chain has only a few counts. This sample is drawn from a study of beta chain features in type 1 diabetes. Study details: The examined sorted cells totaled around 100 million across samples.

Germline CDR1 SEHNR, CDR2 FQNEAQ (reference sequence). The CDR3 consists of 14 residues. The V and J ends lost 1 base and 7 bases respectively, with 11 bases between them. Reverse transcription of all isolated RNA meant that expressed TCRB transcripts were sequenced. The assay was immunoSEQ multiplex PCR, and TCRdb's table has in-frame clones only and misses some. There are fewer than 400,000 clones in the sample; approximately 8.2% occur only once, and around 0.44% lies in the top ten. The origin of this receptor is a woman aged 18 to 35 in good health. The V gene is TRBV7-9, the J gene TRBJ2-1; D gene unclear. The specimen sequenced was central memory CD4+ T cells from blood. CDR3 residues: CASSLDSRKNEQFF. Here the CDR3 DNA reads TGTGCCAGCAGCTTAGATTCTCGCAAGAATGAGCAGTTCTTC.